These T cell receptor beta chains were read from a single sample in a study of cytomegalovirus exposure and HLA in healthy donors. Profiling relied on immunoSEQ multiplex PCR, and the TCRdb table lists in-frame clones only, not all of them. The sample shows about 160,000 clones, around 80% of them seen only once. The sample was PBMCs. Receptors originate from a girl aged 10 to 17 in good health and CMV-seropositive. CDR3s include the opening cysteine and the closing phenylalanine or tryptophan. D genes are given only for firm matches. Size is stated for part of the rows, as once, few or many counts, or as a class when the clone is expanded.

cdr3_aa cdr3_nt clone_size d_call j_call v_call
CASSDSPGSLQHF TGTGCCAGCAGTGACTCGCCCGGGTCGCTCCAGCATTTT - - TRBJ1-5 TRBV6-4
CASSLSGPGQNTEAFF TGTGCCAGCAGTTTATCGGGTCCGGGACAGAACACTGAAGCTTTCTTT - - TRBJ1-1 TRBV28
CASSLDNLGSYTF TGTGCCAGCAGTTTAGACAACCTCGGGAGCTACACCTTC once - TRBJ1-2 TRBV28
CASSFPGHFTEAFF TGTGCCAGCAGCTTTCCGGGACATTTCACTGAAGCTTTCTTT few - TRBJ1-1 TRBV7-9
CASSLIQGQGEQYF TGCGCCAGCAGCTTGATACAGGGACAGGGCGAGCAGTACTTC once TRBD1 TRBJ2-7 TRBV5-1
CASSVDSPDTQYF TGTGCCAGCAGCGTAGACAGCCCAGATACGCAGTATTTT - - TRBJ2-3 TRBV9
CASSLDRNTGELFF TGTGCCAGCAGCTTGGACAGGAACACCGGGGAGCTGTTTTTT - - TRBJ2-2 TRBV5-4
CASSVDSPGETQYF TGTGCCAGCAGCGTAGATTCACCCGGGGAGACCCAGTACTTC - - TRBJ2-5 TRBV9
CASSLVGQGISYTF TGCGCCAGCAGCTTGGTGGGACAGGGAATAAGCTACACCTTC - TRBD1 TRBJ1-2 TRBV5-1
CASSVGLLALRETQYF TGTGCCAGCAGCGTAGGGTTACTAGCGCTGAGGGAGACCCAGTACTTC once TRBD2 TRBJ2-5 TRBV9
CASSFGADEQFF TGTGCCAGCAGTTTTGGGGCAGATGAGCAGTTCTTC - - TRBJ2-1 TRBV27
CASSEARGLDYEQYF TGTGCCAGCAGTGAAGCGCGGGGACTAGACTACGAGCAGTACTTC few TRBD2 TRBJ2-7 TRBV6-1
CASNPGQGDYEQYF TGTGCCAGTAATCCCGGACAGGGGGACTACGAGCAGTACTTC few TRBD1 TRBJ2-7 TRBV9
CASSQDYSTDTQYF TGTGCCAGCAGCCAAGACTACAGCACAGATACGCAGTATTTT - - TRBJ2-3 TRBV14
CASSEAGVPDTQYF TGCGCCAGCAGCGAAGCGGGAGTCCCAGATACGCAGTATTTT - TRBD2 TRBJ2-3 TRBV5-1
CASSLRDTQYF TGTGCCAGCAGTTTACGGGATACGCAGTATTTT - - TRBJ2-3 TRBV28
CASSASGRGNNQPQHF TGTGCCAGTAGTGCCTCAGGGAGGGGAAACAATCAGCCCCAGCATTTT - - TRBJ1-5 TRBV19
CSASGLARYNEQFF TGCAGCGCCTCGGGACTAGCGAGGTACAATGAGCAGTTCTTC once TRBD2 TRBJ2-1 TRBV29-1
CASSEGWGMNTEAFF TGTGCCAGCAGCGAGGGTTGGGGAATGAACACTGAAGCTTTCTTT - - TRBJ1-1 TRBV5-4
CAISGDRGRQPQHF TGTGCCATCAGCGGGGACAGGGGGCGACAGCCCCAGCATTTT once TRBD1 TRBJ1-5 TRBV10-3
CASSRGGAGQPQHF TGTGCCAGCAGCCGCGGGGGCGCCGGTCAGCCCCAGCATTTT once - TRBJ1-5 TRBV5-6
CASSQEGQTSSYNEQFF TGCGCCAGCAGCCAAGAGGGCCAGACGAGCTCCTACAATGAGCAGTTCTTC - - TRBJ2-1 TRBV4-1